The entry below gives a single T cell receptor beta chain sequence along with its context. Its matching antigen is unknown. This sample was included in a study of cytomegalovirus exposure and HLA in healthy donors. Overall study findings and caveats: According to a later analysis, most TCR beta chains associated with CMV appeared HLA-restricted.

PCR was performed using 60 Vbeta and 13 Jbeta primers. The table came from immunoSEQ multiplex PCR; TCRdb's copy has only in-frame clones and leaves some out. Here the sample spans 120,000 or so clones, approximately 82% being singletons. The sample taken for sequencing was PBMCs. The source of this sequence is a man aged 18 to 30 in good health and CMV-seropositive.

The chain's CDR3 is CASSKTVYYGYTF. The CDR3 DNA sequence: TGTGCCAGTAGTAAGACTGTGTACTATGGCTACACCTTC. V gene TRBV19 combines with J gene TRBJ1-2; D gene ambiguous. Looked up from germline, CDR1 is LNHDA and CDR2 is SQIVND (reference sequence). The CDR3 covers 13 residues. The V and J ends lost 4 bases and 3 bases respectively, with 9 bases between them.